This record covers a single TCR beta chain. Its specific antigen is unknown. Per-base qualities were not stored, and no clone one base away is much larger. Collaborating institutions collected whole blood in K2EDTA tubes following their own protocols. For TCRbeta analysis, collaborators shipped samples as frozen whole blood, isolated PBMCs, or DNA extracted from either of those sample types. The CDR3 runs 13 residues from the cysteine to the phenylalanine. Only the CDR3 DNA stays, 39 bases, in frame from base 1. CDR1 and CDR2, looked up from the germline V gene (reference sequence), are LGHDT and YNNKEL. The V end gives up 3 bases and the J end 9 bases, leaving 2 bases in the junction not matched to a gene. TCRbeta CDR3 regions were amplified from genomic DNA by means of the immunoSEQ Assay, a bias-controlled multiplex PCR. The paper's processing steps were these. The number of nucleated cells in each sample was estimated by amplification of reference gene primers within the assay. Sequence reads were collapsed and filtered to measure the absolute abundance of every unique TCRbeta CDR3 rearrangement. Productive Simpson clonality was computed per sample as the square root of Simpson's diversity index over productive rearrangements. Entries here come from immuneACCESS through TCRdb and include only in-frame sequences with V and J called. Some clones fail to appear in such tables; in the studies checked, an unresolved V gene covers under half of the shortfall, and the cause of the remainder is unknown. The V and J calls and the clone size are those of that table, but D and trimming were determined from the DNA. The sample data list some 74,000 clones, and roughly 80% of these were observed just once. 4.8% of the sample belongs to the ten largest clones.

The data were taken from a study of blood T cell repertoires in COVID-19 (dated by TCRdb to 2018 to 2021). In terms of the full investigation: Samples covering the acute and convalescent phases of COVID-19 were provided by collaborators in the United States, Italy and Spain. Samples were obtained from the ongoing ImmuneRACE study (first 160 participants) and from roughly 1,300 subjects provided by 6 global collaborators. The prospective study material was composed of cDNA or gDNA derived from T cells, B-cell-depleted T cells, or PBMCs. A freely available public database, intended as a resource for researchers studying the immune response to SARS-CoV-2, is where the repertoires were released. Where available, HLA class I and class II types were obtained from metadata supplied by the sample provider rather than from assay-based typing. The sample metadata nearly always contained a de-identified subject ID, COVID-19 status, age in years and sex. The dataset comprised deeply sampled blood TCRbeta repertoires from subjects exposed to, actively infected with, or recovered from COVID-19. Beyond this particular receptor, the publication reports: How much clinical and demographic metadata was included differed by source and by participant, and the metadata was provided uncurated.

The sequence was obtained from an elderly woman with active or convalescent COVID-19. The V and J segments used are TRBV3-1 (or the pseudogene TRBV3-2) and TRBJ1-1; 12 middle bases align to TRBD1. Material for sequencing was peripheral blood. The bases read TGTGCCAGCAGCCAGGGACAGGGGGCGAAAGCTTTCTTT. Its translation is CASSQGQGAKAFF.